The 30 T cell receptor beta chains below all came from one sample that was sequenced in a study of T cells in Graves' hyperthyroidism and ophthalmopathy. The source material, RNA transcripts, was used to amplify TCR beta CDR3 regions. Initially, a first-round RT-PCR of the TCR CDR3 employed the HTBI primer set. MiXCR, run by TCRdb on the multiplex PCR reads, gives a single entry per CDR3 protein. The profile shows 350,000 or so distinct CDR3 sequences, approximately 18% of them singletons. The sequenced sample was blood. The receptors here all came from a woman under 40 with Graves' hyperthyroidism that later progressed to Graves' ophthalmopathy.

The chain uses TRBV15 and TRBJ2-3, with D unresolved. V gave up 4 bases and J gave up 0 bases, with 2 bases separating them. The CDR3 runs 12 residues. The germline V gene encodes CDR1 LNHNV and CDR2 YYDKDF (reference sequence). CDR3 protein: CATSKSTDTQYF. Here the CDR3 DNA reads TGTGCCACCAGCAAGAGCACAGATACGCAGTATTTT.

This clonotype was observed at least ten times. DNA of the CDR3: TGTGCCAGCAGCTTAGTGGGACTAGCGGGCCGCACAGATACGCAGTATTTT. This sequence encodes CASSLVGLAGRTDTQYF. The chain links TRBV7-2 to TRBJ2-3, with TRBD2 identical over 12 bases. Trimming took 1 base from V and 1 from J; bases not matched to a gene: 3. In germline, CDR1 is SGHTA, CDR2 FQGNSA. This CDR3 is 17 amino acids long.

This clonotype was detected only a few times. CDR3 loop: CASSQEDRVGEKLFF. For the CDR3, the DNA is TGTGCCAGCAGCCAAGAAGACAGGGTCGGAGAAAAACTGTTTTTT. The V and J genes are TRBV3-1 and TRBJ1-4; 7 positions agree with TRBD1. The CDR3 covers 15 residues. CDR1 is LGHDT, CDR2 YNNKEL, per germline (reference sequence). Trimming cost V 0 bases and J 8 bases; bases outside gene matches: 6.

This clonotype was recorded many times. The chain combines TRBV10-3 with TRBJ2-7; 11 bases line up with TRBD2. The CDR3 length is 15 residues. Germline V lookup: CDR1 ENHRY, CDR2 SYGVKD. After removal of 6 bases from V and 3 bases from J, the junction contained 7 bases not matched to a gene. The CDR3 nucleotides read TGTGCCATCAGCTCCGGGACTAGCGGAGTCTACGAGCAGTACTTC. Residues: CAISSGTSGVYEQYF.

The rearrangement joins TRBV7-8 to TRBJ1-2, with a possible D match to TRBD1 (6 bases). V gave up 2 bases and J gave up 6 bases, with 13 bases separating them. This CDR3 is built from 14 residues. Germline V gene sequence: CDR1 SGHVS, CDR2 FQNEAQ. Here the CDR3 reads CASSLSEGGHGYTF. The CDR3 DNA follows: TGTGCCAGCAGCTTATCCGAGGGGGGCCATGGCTACACCTTC. Based on the CDR3 plus reference TRBV7-8 and TRBJ1-2, the full variable domain is GAGVSQSPRYKVAKRGQDVALRCDPISGHVSLFWYQQALGQGPEFLTYFQNEAQLDKSGLPSDRFFAERPEGSVSTLKIQRTQQEDSAVYLCASSLSEGGHGYTFGSGTRLTVV.

Details on this clonotype: This could be a read error, since a much larger clone is one nucleotide away. V usage is TRBV10-3 and J usage is TRBJ2-7; D call uncertain. The CDR3 is 13 residues long. The germline CDR1 and CDR2 sequences are ENHRY and SYGVKD. This CDR3 is CDISELSPYEQYF. CDR3 in DNA: TGTGACATCAGTGAGTTAAGTCCCTACGAGCAGTACTTC.

Comment on this clonotype: With a much larger clone just one base away, this may be a read error. The rearrangement links TRBV20-1 to TRBJ1-1, with 7 bases identical to TRBD1. This CDR3 is 15 amino acids long. The trim removed 7 bases at V and 0 bases at J, leaving 11 bases unmatched. The V gene's germline CDR1 is DFQATT and CDR2 SNEGSKA (reference sequence). CDR3 amino acids: CSVNRDSLMNTEAFF. The CDR3, as DNA: TGCAGTGTCAATCGGGACAGCCTAATGAACACTGAAGCTTTCTTT.

This clonotype came up many times. V and J are TRBV29-1 and TRBJ2-3, with D maybe TRBD1 (7 bases). Trimming cost V 3 bases and J 4 bases, with 14 bases left between them. The CDR3 runs 14 residues. CDR1 and CDR2 (germline): SQVTM, ANQGSEA. The CDR3 DNA follows: TGCAGCGTTGAGGAGGGGGCGCGTCCAGATACGCAGTATTTT. Translation: CSVEEGARPDTQYF.

This rearrangement joins TRBV6-1 to TRBJ2-1; D tentatively reads TRBD1 or TRBD2 (7 bases each). V lost 6 bases and J lost 9, with 21 bases in between. The CDR3 is 15 residues long. Germline V lookup: CDR1 MNHNS, CDR2 SASEGT. The chain's CDR3 is CASSPQGGAGGEQFF. The CDR3 bases are TGTGCCAGCAGCCCCCAGGGGGGGGCAGGAGGTGAGCAGTTCTTC.

This clonotype turned up a few times. The chain has TRBV7-9 and TRBJ2-2, with a tentative D call TRBD1 (7 bases). The germline V and J ends were trimmed by 4 bases and 3 bases, with 18 bases remaining between them. Per the germline V gene, CDR1 is SEHNR and CDR2 is FQNEAQ (reference sequence). CDR3 size: 17 residues. The CDR3 is CASSYKPGGLDTGELFF. Here the CDR3 DNA reads TGTGCCAGCAGCTATAAGCCAGGGGGACTCGACACCGGGGAGCTGTTTTTT. The full variable domain, completed using reference TRBV7-9 and TRBJ2-2, is DTGVSQNPRHKITKRGQNVTFRCDPISEHNRLYWYRQTLGQGPEFLTYFQNEAQLEKSRLLSDRFSAERPKGSFSTLEIQRTEQGDSAMYLCASSYKPGGLDTGELFFGEGSRLTVL.

The table lists this clonotype with many counts. The chain links TRBV28 to TRBJ2-7, with D unclear. The CDR3 runs to 11 residues. Germline V CDR1 and CDR2: MDHEN, SYDVKM. Trimming took off 3 bases at V and 5 bases at J, with 5 bases between the two ends. CDR3 residues: CASSFFNEQYF. In DNA, the CDR3 is TGTGCCAGCAGTTTTTTCAACGAGCAGTACTTC.

V gene TRBV2 combines with J gene TRBJ1-4; D is uncertain. The CDR3 loop spans 15 amino acids. CDR1 and CDR2 from the germline V gene are SNHLY and FYNNEI. V lost 2 bases and J 5 bases, leaving 12 bases between the germline ends. The CDR3 sequence is CASSEINGPNEKLFF. The CDR3, as DNA: TGTGCCAGCAGTGAAATTAACGGACCAAATGAAAAACTGTTTTTT. Full variable domain (remainder filled in from reference TRBV2 and TRBJ1-4): EPEVTQTPSHQVTQMGQEVILRCVPISNHLYFYWYRQILGQKVEFLVSFYNNEISEKSEIFDDQFSVERPDGSNFTLKIRSTKLEDSAMYFCASSEINGPNEKLFFGSGTQLSVL.

This clonotype was seen repeatedly, ten times or more. The V call is TRBV18, the J call TRBJ2-3; D is unclear. Germline-derived CDR1 and CDR2 are KGHSH and LQKENI. Trimming pared 2 bases from V and 2 bases from J, leaving 8 bases between. The CDR3 runs to 14 residues. CDR3 residues: CASSPDRYTDTQYF. The CDR3 bases are TGTGCCAGCTCACCAGATCGGTACACAGATACGCAGTATTTT.

V usage is TRBV12-3 or TRBV12-4 and J usage is TRBJ2-7, with TRBD1 as a possible D gene (5 bases). The ends were cut back, 5 bases at V and 2 bases at J, with 7 bases in the middle. This CDR3 has 12 residues. The CDR3: CASSQDTYEQYV. CDR3 coding DNA: TGTGCCAGCAGTCAGGACACCTACGAGCAGTACGTC.

A note on this clonotype: A read error may explain this, as a much larger clone is one base away. The V and J genes are TRBV12-3 or TRBV12-4 and TRBJ1-2; 10 nucleotides align to TRBD1. The CDR3 loop spans 14 amino acids. The CDR3 sequence: CASSFDRGLDGYIF. DNA for the CDR3: TGTGCCAGCAGTTTCGACAGGGGGCTGGATGGCTACATCTTC.

This chain joins TRBV6-1 and TRBJ1-1, with 9 bases fitting TRBD1. After removal of 5 bases from V and 3 bases from J, the junction contained 16 bases not matched to a gene. The CDR3 runs 18 residues. The germline CDR1 and CDR2 sequences are MNHNS and SASEGT. Written as DNA, the CDR3 is TGTGCCAGCAGTAACGGAGGACAGGGGCTACAAGGGGACACTGAAGCTTTCTTT. Protein product: CASSNGGQGLQGDTEAFF.

The rearrangement joins TRBV11-2 to TRBJ2-5; 11 positions agree with TRBD2. Per the germline V gene, CDR1 is SGHAT and CDR2 is FQNNGV. The CDR3 length is 15 residues. The ends lost 7 bases at V and 5 bases at J; junction bases unmatched: 9. The CDR3 nucleotides read TGTGCCAGCATCGGTAGCGGGGGGGCGCGGGAGACCCAGTACTTC. This translates into CASIGSGGARETQYF.

The chain has TRBV20-1 and TRBJ2-7, with D perhaps assigned TRBD1 or TRBD2 (6 bases each). The CDR3 totals 14 residues. Trimming removed 5 bases at V and 7 bases at J, with 21 bases between. Germline V gene lookup returns CDR1 DFQATT and CDR2 SNEGSKA (reference sequence). CDR3 residues: CSALPGGRAKEQYF. CDR3 coding DNA: TGCAGTGCTCTGCCCGGGGGCCGTGCCAAAGAGCAGTACTTC.

Many counts were recorded for this clonotype. V and J are TRBV27 and TRBJ2-2, with TRBD2 identical over 11 bases. J lost 4 bases, V lost 5 bases, and 15 bases had no gene match. This CDR3 contains 19 residues. Germline lookup yields CDR1 MNHEY and CDR2 SMNVEV (reference sequence). In DNA, the CDR3 is TGTGCCAGCAGTCCCCAAACTAGCGGGGGAAAGTTTCGCACCGGGGAGCTGTTTTTT. This gives the protein CASSPQTSGGKFRTGELFF.

This clonotype occurred a few times. The chain employs TRBV19 and TRBJ1-1; D may be TRBD1 (5 bases). Trimming stripped 9 bases from V and 4 bases from J, with 18 bases between. The CDR3 is 14 residues long. Germline lookup yields CDR1 LNHDA and CDR2 SQIVND (reference sequence). Here the CDR3 reads CASDRWGGFTEAFF. For the CDR3, the DNA is TGTGCCAGCGACCGTTGGGGGGGATTCACTGAAGCTTTCTTT.

The chain combines TRBV2 with TRBJ2-3, with 15 bases matching TRBD2. CDR1 is SNHLY, CDR2 FYNNEI, per germline. The CDR3 is 16 residues long. V was clipped by 10 bases and J by 3 bases; unmatched bases: 8. CDR3 DNA: TGTGCCATTCCAAGGACTAGCGGGAGGGGGACAGATACGCAGTATTTT. Amino acids: CAIPRTSGRGTDTQYF.

This clonotype was seen many times. This sequence joins TRBV19 and TRBJ2-7, with D possibly matching TRBD1 (6 bases). The V end lost 3 bases, the J end lost 0 bases, and 12 bases lay between the germline ends. Germline lookup yields CDR1 LNHDA and CDR2 SQIVND (reference sequence). The CDR3 covers 15 residues. CDR3 nucleotide sequence: TGTGCCAGTAGTATCTCCAGACAGGCCTCCTACGAGCAGTACTTC. This gives the protein CASSISRQASYEQYF.

Many counts were recorded for this clonotype. The chain joins TRBV2 to TRBJ2-4; 8 bases align to TRBD1. V lost 3 bases to trimming and J lost 5 bases; unmatched junction nucleotides: 6. Germline-derived CDR1 and CDR2 are SNHLY and FYNNEI. This CDR3 comprises 15 residues. The CDR3: CASSDWGTGENIQYF. The CDR3 nucleotides are TGTGCCAGCAGTGACTGGGGGACAGGTGAAAACATTCAGTACTTC.

The chain carries TRBV19 and TRBJ2-1; D ambiguous. The V end lost 1 base, the J end lost 6 bases, and 7 bases lay between the germline ends. The CDR3 spans 13 residues. Germline CDR1 LNHDA, CDR2 SQIVND (reference sequence). This CDR3 is CASSIAGRNEQFF. The CDR3 nucleotides read TGTGCCAGTAGTATAGCCGGACGCAATGAGCAGTTCTTC.

This clonotype has at least ten counts. This chain links TRBV6-1 with TRBJ1-4, with D maybe TRBD1 (6 bases). The germline V gene has CDR1 MNHNS and CDR2 SASEGT. V lost 10 bases, J lost 8 bases, and 20 bases lay in between. This CDR3 spans 14 amino acids. The CDR3 loop reads CATEVGGGSEKLFF. The CDR3 coding sequence is TGTGCCACGGAGGTGGGAGGGGGGAGCGAAAAACTGTTTTTT.

Turning to this clonotype: A much larger clone differs by one base, so this may be a read error. V is TRBV28 and J is TRBJ2-7, with D uncertain. Per the germline V gene, CDR1 is MDHEN and CDR2 is SYDVKM. This CDR3 region has 10 residues. Trimming took 10 bases from V and 3 from J, leaving 7 bases between them. The CDR3 spells CANSNYEQYF. The CDR3 DNA reads TGTGCCAACTCGAACTACGAGCAGTACTTC.

This clonotype appeared many times. This chain uses TRBV7-9 with TRBJ1-2; unclear D gene. The CDR3 length is 13 residues. Germline CDR1 is SEHNR and CDR2 is FQNEAQ (reference sequence). Trimming cost V 5 bases and J 2 bases, with 9 bases left between them. CDR3 nucleotides: TGTGCCAGCAGCCCCCCGGGGAACTATGGCTACACCTTC. Amino acids: CASSPPGNYGYTF.

The rearrangement uses TRBV20-1 and TRBJ2-3; 10 nucleotides align to TRBD2. Germline V lookup: CDR1 DFQATT, CDR2 SNEGSKA (reference sequence). V was pared by 6 bases and J by 5 bases, with 11 bases of the junction left unmatched. CDR3 length equals 15 residues. CDR3 nucleotide sequence: TGCAGTGCCTGGGGGGTAGCGGGAGGCAGAGATACGCAGTATTTT. This encodes CSAWGVAGGRDTQYF.

This clonotype was recorded at least ten times. The chain recombines TRBV19 with TRBJ1-6; D uncertain. The CDR3 loop spans 15 amino acids. Germline V CDR1 and CDR2: LNHDA, SQIVND (reference sequence). The V and J ends lost 3 bases and 10 bases respectively, with 16 bases between them. The CDR3 sequence: CASSMKREIFSPLHF. DNA for the CDR3: TGTGCCAGTAGTATGAAAAGGGAGATATTCTCACCCCTCCACTTT.

In its sample, this clonotype was seen many times. The V call is TRBV12-3 or TRBV12-4, the J call TRBJ2-3; 7 bases align to TRBD2. There are 14 residues in the CDR3. The V and J ends lost 7 bases and 6 bases, in that order; junction bases with no gene match: 10. The CDR3 DNA follows: TGTGCCAGCACCCGGACTAGTCAGGTTGATACGCAGTATTTT. It translates to CASTRTSQVDTQYF.